Below are 7 T cell receptor beta chains sequenced from a single sample in a study of cytomegalovirus exposure and HLA in healthy donors. PCR was performed using 60 Vbeta and 13 Jbeta primers. Clones were sequenced by immunoSEQ multiplex PCR, and TCRdb holds only the in-frame ones, with some missing. The sample comprises about 210,000 clones, roughly 80% of which are singletons, and roughly 6% rests with the top ten. Sequencing used PBMCs. Source of these receptors: a man aged 40-55 years in good health and CMV-seropositive.

The J gene is TRBJ2-7, the V gene TRBV18; TRBD1 aligns across 8 bases. The CDR3 covers 15 residues. CDR1 and CDR2 (germline): KGHSH, LQKENI. The V segment lost 2 bases and the J segment 3 bases; nucleotides outside the gene matches: 6. The CDR3 coding sequence is TGTGCCAGCTCACCAGGAGGACAGGGAATCTACGAGCAGTACGTC. Protein product: CASSPGGQGIYEQYV.

The chain joins TRBV2 to TRBJ2-1; D uncertain. The CDR3 extends over 16 amino acids. The V end lost 5 bases, the J end lost 5 bases, and 19 bases lay between the germline ends. CDR1 is SNHLY and CDR2 is FYNNEI in the germline V gene. CDR3: CASSPPHSLSHNEQFF. DNA of the CDR3: TGTGCCAGCAGTCCTCCGCACAGTCTGTCGCACAATGAGCAGTTCTTC.

This sequence joins TRBV2 and TRBJ2-2; 8 bases align to TRBD2. The CDR3 covers 15 residues. CDR1 and CDR2 (germline): SNHLY, FYNNEI. The V gene end was trimmed by 8 bases and the J gene end by 6 bases; junction bases not matched to a gene: 11. The CDR3 bases are TGTGCCAGCTCCCCGGGACTAGGCCCCGCCGGGGAGCTGTTTTTT. The encoded protein is CASSPGLGPAGELFF. The entire variable domain, with the rest obtained from reference TRBV2 and TRBJ2-2, is as follows: EPEVTQTPSHQVTQMGQEVILRCVPISNHLYFYWYRQILGQKVEFLVSFYNNEISEKSEIFDDQFSVERPDGSNFTLKIRSTKLEDSAMYFCASSPGLGPAGELFFGEGSRLTVL.

V usage is TRBV9 and J usage is TRBJ2-3; the D is unclear. This CDR3 comprises 14 residues. Per the germline V gene, CDR1 is SGDLS and CDR2 is YYNGEE. The V end lost 3 bases, the J end lost 2 bases, and 10 bases lay between the germline ends. The CDR3 bases are TGTGCCAGCAGCGCCAACACCCCCACAGATACGCAGTATTTT. Its protein product is CASSANTPTDTQYF.

V gene TRBV7-9 combines with J gene TRBJ1-2; D possibly corresponds to TRBD1 (6 bases). Trimming took off 3 bases at V and 3 bases at J, with 11 bases between the two ends. CDR1 and CDR2 from the germline V gene are SEHNR and FQNEAQ (reference sequence). The length of the CDR3 is 14 residues. The CDR3 sequence is CASSFEGGYYGYTF. DNA for the CDR3: TGTGCCAGCAGCTTTGAGGGGGGGTACTATGGCTACACCTTC.

The rearrangement joins TRBV5-6 to TRBJ1-5; TRBD1 might be the D (5 bases). In germline, CDR1 is SGHDT, CDR2 YYEEEE. The CDR3 totals 13 residues. Trimming stripped 5 bases from V and 1 base from J, with 7 bases between. The CDR3 bases are TGTGCCAGCAGTCGACAGAGCAATCAGCCCCAGCATTTT. It encodes CASSRQSNQPQHF.

The chain carries TRBV10-3 and TRBJ1-4; D remains ambiguous. This CDR3 comprises 13 residues. The V end was cut by 6 bases, the J end by 4 bases, with 9 bases between. The germline V gene has CDR1 ENHRY and CDR2 SYGVKD. The CDR3 reads CAIRDNINEKLFF. The DNA of the CDR3 is TGTGCCATCAGAGATAACATTAATGAAAAACTGTTTTTT.